Detailed here is one T cell receptor beta chain. Which antigen it targets is not known. Base qualities are not at hand, and no much larger clone is one base apart. TCRbeta CDR3 regions were amplified from genomic DNA by means of the immunoSEQ Assay, a bias-controlled multiplex PCR. In the original analysis: Nucleated cell counts per sample were estimated from amplification of reference gene primers within the assay. Sequence reads were collapsed and filtered to measure the absolute abundance of every unique TCRbeta CDR3 rearrangement. For each sample, productive Simpson clonality was calculated by taking the square root of Simpson's diversity index across productive rearrangements. Entries here come from immuneACCESS through TCRdb and include only in-frame sequences with V and J called. Some clones fail to appear in such tables; in the studies checked, an unresolved V gene covers under half of the shortfall, and the cause of the remainder is unknown. V and J calls and clone size are given by that table; D and trimming were obtained from the DNA. Within this sample are nearly 65,000 clones, with about 80% of them counted one time only. The top ten clones comprise 9.5% to 15% of the sample.

From its cysteine to its phenylalanine, the CDR3 spans 14 amino acids. Only CDR3 DNA is held: 42 bases, read in frame from base 1. Deletion took 2 bases off V and 6 bases off J, with a span of 12 bases between the germline ends. Sequences SGHTA (CDR1) and FQGNSA (CDR2) are obtained from the germline V gene. Collaborating institutions collected whole blood in K2EDTA tubes following their own protocols. For TCRbeta analysis, collaborator samples were shipped as frozen whole blood, as isolated PBMCs, or as DNA extracted from either sample type. The data stem from a study of blood T cell repertoires in COVID-19 (dated by TCRdb to 2019 to 2021). Looking at the study overall: Samples covering the acute and convalescent phases of COVID-19 were provided by collaborators in the United States, Italy and Spain. The prospective study material was composed of cDNA or gDNA derived from T cells, B-cell-depleted T cells, or PBMCs. The dataset comprised deeply sampled blood TCRbeta repertoires from subjects exposed to, actively infected with, or recovered from COVID-19. A freely available public database, intended as a resource for researchers studying the immune response to SARS-CoV-2, is where the repertoires were released. The samples were drawn from the first 160 participants of the ongoing ImmuneRACE study and from 950 to 1,500 subjects provided by 6 global collaborators. Sample metadata almost always included a de-identified subject ID, COVID-19 status, age in years and sex. Where available, HLA class I and class II types were obtained from metadata supplied by the sample provider rather than from assay-based typing. Overall study results and their limits: The quantity of clinical and demographic metadata differed by source and by participant and was supplied without curation.

The chain is made from TRBV7-2 and TRBJ2-3, with no reliable assignment of the D segment. Sequencing used peripheral blood. The sequence was obtained from a human donor in a cohort sampled during active COVID-19. The nucleotide sequence reads as follows: TGTGCCAGCAGCTTATCGGCCCTAGTCGATACGCAGTATTTT. Its translation reads: CASSLSALVDTQYF.